This TCR beta chain appears in the sequencing data of a study of T-cell memory formation after mild COVID-19. The 5'RACE method, run with constant-segment primers, produced TCR alpha and TCR beta cDNA libraries (carrying sample barcodes and UMIs). From the 5' RACE reads, TCRdb called clonotypes with MiXCR, one entry per CDR3 protein. The table has 500,000 to 600,000 distinct CDR3 sequences, 18% seen once. This clonotype was picked up a small number of times. The V end was cut by 7 bases, the J end by 4 bases, with 22 bases between. CDR3 length: 15 amino acids. The V gene's germline CDR1 is DFQATT and CDR2 SNEGSKA (reference sequence).

The receptor was isolated from an adult woman who had mild COVID-19 (a few samples of this study predate the infection). Cell type and time point are not known. The sample consisted of PBMCs or a T cell subset sorted from them (not recorded which). The rearrangement uses TRBV20-1 and TRBJ2-5; D uncertain. CDR3 region: CSVLRTADSGETQYF. The CDR3 coding sequence is TGCAGTGTTCTACGGACCGCAGATTCCGGAGAGACCCAGTACTTC.